This TCR beta chain is drawn from a study of response to subunit inactivated influenza vaccine. General study points: Few additional T cells are recruited per seasonal influenza vaccination, authors suggested.

This clonotype was found a few times. Its cognate antigen is unknown. TCRdb reprocessed the RT-PCR reads via MiXCR and lists one record per CDR3 protein. Of hundreds of thousands of distinct CDR3 sequences in the sample, over 9.5% are singletons; the top ten hold 10%. CDR1 and CDR2 (germline): DFQATT, SNEGSKA (reference sequence). V was trimmed by 0 bases and J by 10 bases, leaving 18 bases between them. The CDR3 is 15 residues long. The sequences come from PBMCs from blood, collected on the day of vaccination. The chain is built from TRBV20-1 and TRBJ1-4; tentative D call: TRBD1 (5 bases). The source is a man aged 45-65 years who received an inactivated influenza vaccine. The CDR3 loop reads CSARDGQGGSTKLFF. CDR3 bases: TGCAGTGCTAGAGACGGCCAGGGAGGGAGTACAAAACTGTTTTTT.